What follows describes a single TCR beta chain. Germline loops: CDR1 MDHEN, CDR2 SYDVKM. V lost 8 bases to trimming and J lost 6 bases; unmatched junction nucleotides: 9. The CDR3 spans 15 residues. These data are taken from a study of OX40 agonist ivuxolimab in advanced cancers. Across the study: Each dose-escalation patient presented with hepatocellular carcinoma, melanoma, renal cell or head and neck cancer.

Clones were read by immunoSEQ multiplex PCR, and TCRdb kept only the in-frame ones, dropping some. In the table there are approximately 76,000 clones, more than 70% of which are singletons. The source material was CD4+ or CD8+ T cells sorted from blood, sampled in a trial of the OX40 agonist ivuxolimab. The rearrangement links TRBV28 to TRBJ2-2; 10 bases are shared with TRBD2. This receptor was identified in an adult with an advanced solid tumor such as melanoma, head and neck, liver or kidney cancer. The CDR3 reads CASGASSGGAGELFF. The CDR3 region has the DNA TGTGCCAGCGGAGCCTCTAGCGGGGGTGCCGGGGAGCTGTTTTTT.